These T cell receptor beta chains were read from a single sample in a study of metastatic and nonmetastatic thyroid tumors. TCRdb reassembled clones from the PCR reads with MiXCR. The sample has approximately 22,000 clones, roughly 13% seen once; the top ten hold approximately 15%. The sample comprised blood. All receptors come from a female donor with papillary thyroid cancer or a benign thyroid nodule (not recorded which). Some clones in this sample may be carry-over from other donors' samples. Each CDR3 is given with its conserved first and last residue. The order of the fields is D gene, V gene, clone size, J gene, CDR3 DNA, CDR3 protein. The D gene is left open where the match is weak. Rows may omit the clone size; those that give it use once, few, many or a size class.

NA	TRBV7-3	many	TRBJ1-6	TGTGCCAGCAGCTTCGGGGGGTCGGATTCACCCCTCCACTTT	CASSFGGSDSPLHF
TRBD2	TRBV9	many	TRBJ2-1	TGTGCCAGCAGCGTAGCGGCTAGCGGGAGGGCCAATGAGCAGTTCTTC	CASSVAASGRANEQFF
TRBD1	TRBV28	NA	TRBJ2-1	TGTGCCAGCAGTACCCGGACAGGGGGAGGGGGTGAGCAGTTCTTC	CASSTRTGGGGEQFF
TRBD2	TRBV2	many	TRBJ2-7	TGTGCCAGCTCACTGGGGGTAGCGGGGGAGCAGTACTTC	CASSLGVAGEQYF
NA	TRBV3-1	many	TRBJ1-3	TGTGCCAGCAGTTACTCTGGAAACACCATATATTTT	CASSYSGNTIYF
TRBD1	TRBV6-1	NA	TRBJ1-2	TGTGCCAGCAGGAGGACAGGGGAATGCTACACCTTC	CASRRTGECYTF
NA	TRBV13	NA	TRBJ1-1	TGTGCCAGCAGCTTAGGCCAGGGAGCTTTCTTT	CASSLGQGAFF
NA	TRBV7-9	NA	TRBJ2-7	TGTGCCAGCAGCCTTTCAGGGGAACAGTACTTC	CASSLSGEQYF
TRBD1	TRBV27	medium-sized	TRBJ2-7	TGTGCCAGCAGTTTTGGGACAGGGGCCCACGAGCAGTACTTC	CASSFGTGAHEQYF
NA	TRBV4-1	many	TRBJ1-1	TGCGCCAGCAGCCAAGGGACCCCGCGAGGGGAAGCTTTCTTT	CASSQGTPRGEAFF
NA	TRBV6-1	NA	TRBJ1-2	TGTGCCAGCAGTGGAACCGGGACGCTCTATGGCTACACCTTC	CASSGTGTLYGYTF
NA	TRBV11-3	NA	TRBJ2-7	TGTGCCAGCAGCTTGGGGACATACGAGCAGTACTTC	CASSLGTYEQYF
NA	TRBV19	many	TRBJ1-2	TGTGCCAGTAGTATTATCCGGGGCTATGGCTACACCTTC	CASSIIRGYGYTF
NA	TRBV6-1	many	TRBJ1-2	TGTGCCAGCAGTCCTGACAGGACTACCTATGGCTACACCTTC	CASSPDRTTYGYTF
TRBD1	TRBV6-5	NA	TRBJ1-2	TGTGCCAGCAGTTACTCCTTTGGACAGGGTGGCTACACCTTC	CASSYSFGQGGYTF
NA	TRBV2	many	TRBJ1-6	TGTGCCAGCATTAAGGGGGTGGGTAATTCACCCCTCCACTTT	CASIKGVGNSPLHF
NA	TRBV20-1	NA	TRBJ2-1	TGCAGTGCTTCTATTGAGCAGTTCTTC	CSASIEQFF
TRBD2	TRBV28	many	TRBJ2-5	TGTGCCAGCAGTCCGCGACTAGCAGAGTACCAAGAGACCCAGTACTTC	CASSPRLAEYQETQYF
TRBD2	TRBV2	NA	TRBJ2-7	TGTGCCAGCAGTGGTGGGGACGGGAGGAGCTACGAGCAGTACTTC	CASSGGDGRSYEQYF
TRBD2	TRBV20-1	many	TRBJ2-7	TGCAGTGCTAGAGATTTTAGCGGGAGATGGTCCTACGAGCAGTACTTC	CSARDFSGRWSYEQYF
NA	TRBV20-1	many	TRBJ2-7	TGCAGTGCTAGATCGGGAGAGGGAGTTATCTACGAGCAGTACTTC	CSARSGEGVIYEQYF
NA	TRBV5-4	many	TRBJ1-1	TGTGCCAGCAGCTTAGTGGACGGTGTTGAAGCTTTCTTT	CASSLVDGVEAFF
NA	TRBV30	many	TRBJ2-1	TGTGCCTGGACCCTTTGGGGCGGCTCCTACAATGAGCAGTTCTTC	CAWTLWGGSYNEQFF
TRBD1	TRBV5-8	many	TRBJ1-6	TGTGCCAGCAGCGGACAGGGGGCCAGTTCACCCCTCCACTTT	CASSGQGASSPLHF